The 24 T cell receptor beta chains listed next were all sequenced from one sample in a study of cytomegalovirus exposure and HLA in healthy donors. The primer mix had 60 Vbeta and 13 Jbeta primers. Assay used: immunoSEQ multiplex PCR; TCRdb lists only in-frame clones, some missing. Of about 120,000 clones detected, more than 75% appear once; the ten largest clones hold approximately 12%. The sequencing sample was made of PBMCs. Receptors were obtained from a woman between 40 and 55 years old in good health and CMV-seropositive.

The chain has TRBV6-1 and TRBJ2-7, with D possibly TRBD1 on 6 matching bases. Trimming removed 4 bases from V and 5 bases from J, with 12 bases in between. The CDR3 contains 13 residues. Germline values: CDR1 MNHNS, CDR2 SASEGT. CDR3 residues: CASSVTGLHEQYF. The CDR3 DNA reads as TGTGCCAGCAGTGTGACAGGTCTCCACGAGCAGTACTTC.

CDR3 in DNA: TGTGCCAGTAGTATAGGATGGGGACAGTACTATGGCTACACCTTC. Translating gives CASSIGWGQYYGYTF. The J gene is TRBJ1-2, the V gene TRBV19; 7 bases agree with TRBD1. There are 15 residues in the CDR3. In germline, CDR1 is LNHDA, CDR2 SQIVND (reference sequence). Trimming removed 1 base from V and 3 bases from J; junction bases left unmatched: 5.

This clone was recorded many times. The chain recombines TRBV6-5 with TRBJ2-5, with 9 nucleotides matching TRBD2. This CDR3 has 16 amino acids. Germline V gives CDR1 MNHEY, CDR2 SVGAGI. Trimming took 4 bases from V and 4 from J; bases not matched to a gene: 10. The DNA of the CDR3 is TGTGCCAGCAGTTCGCTAGGCGGGGGGGCCGCAGAGACCCAGTACTTC. Translated: CASSSLGGGAAETQYF.

This clone was counted only a few times. CDR3 DNA sequence: TGTGCCAGCAGTGTAGTCCCGCAGCGTCGAGAAAAACTGTTTTTT. Its protein is CASSVVPQRREKLFF. V and J are TRBV6-1 and TRBJ1-4; no firm D call. V lost 4 bases and J 8 bases, leaving 17 bases between the germline ends. CDR3 length: 15 amino acids. CDR1 and CDR2 from the germline V gene are MNHNS and SASEGT.

The chain carries TRBV9 and TRBJ1-1; no clear D gene. The germline gives CDR1 SGDLS, CDR2 YYNGEE. CDR3 length: 13 amino acids. V was trimmed by 2 bases and J by 3 bases, leaving 8 bases between them. The CDR3 bases are TGTGCCAGCAGCGTTACACAAGACACTGAAGCTTTCTTT. Its translation is CASSVTQDTEAFF.

As for this clone: A junction boundary mismatches the germline segment, possibly from a read error. CDR3 bases: TGTGCCAGCAGTGGGACAGGGAACGCTGAAGCTTTCTTT. Its protein product is CASSGTGNAEAFF. The J gene is TRBJ1-1, the V gene TRBV2; 8 positions agree with TRBD1. Per germline, CDR1 SNHLY and CDR2 FYNNEI. The CDR3 extends over 13 amino acids. Based on the CDR3 plus reference TRBV2 and TRBJ1-1, the full variable domain is EPEVTQTPSHQVTQMGQEVILRCVPISNHLYFYWYRQILGQKVEFLVSFYNNEISEKSEIFDDQFSVERPDGSNFTLKIRSTKLEDSAMYFCASSGTGNAEAFFGQGTRLTVV.

This sequence joins TRBV5-5 and TRBJ1-2; 11 bases match TRBD1. In germline, CDR1 is SGHKS, CDR2 YYEKEE (reference sequence). The CDR3 totals 15 residues. Trimming removed 2 bases from V and 2 bases from J; junction bases left unmatched: 2. The DNA for the CDR3 is TGTGCCAGCAGCTTCCGGGACAGGGGGAACTATGGCTACACCTTC. It translates to CASSFRDRGNYGYTF.

The genes are TRBV7-9 and TRBJ2-5; maybe TRBD1 (6 bases). Per the germline V gene, CDR1 is SEHNR and CDR2 is FQNEAQ (reference sequence). Trimming removed 1 base from V and 4 bases from J, with 10 bases in between. The CDR3 has 14 residues. Here the CDR3 reads CASSLGGRVETQYF. The DNA for the CDR3 is TGTGCCAGCAGCTTAGGGGGGCGGGTAGAGACCCAGTACTTC.

Only a few counts were recorded for this clone. The J gene is TRBJ2-1, the V gene TRBV11-2, with D uncertain. V was cut by 0 bases and J by 5 bases, with 5 bases left in between. The CDR3 is 13 residues long. CDR1 is SGHAT and CDR2 is FQNNGV in the germline V gene. The CDR3 is CASSLDQNNEQFF. CDR3 DNA sequence: TGTGCCAGCAGCTTAGATCAGAACAATGAGCAGTTCTTC.

This clone was seen a few times. The rearrangement joins TRBV6-5 to TRBJ2-2; D ambiguous. Trimming removed 6 bases from V and 0 bases from J, with 11 bases in between. CDR1 and CDR2 from the germline V gene are MNHEY and SVGAGI. This CDR3 is 15 amino acids long. This chain's CDR3 is CASSQSLPNTGELFF. CDR3 coding DNA: TGTGCCAGCAGCCAATCCCTACCGAACACCGGGGAGCTGTTTTTT.

V gene TRBV28 combines with J gene TRBJ1-2, with D uncertain. Germline V CDR1 and CDR2: MDHEN, SYDVKM. There are 13 residues in the CDR3. Trimming left V 6 bases short and J 8 bases short, with 16 bases between. The CDR3 bases are TGTGCCAGCAGCCCCGGGCCGCGGGGAGGCTACACCTTC. Translation gives CASSPGPRGGYTF.

The chain has TRBV4-1 and TRBJ2-3; 10 positions agree with TRBD2. Losses at the gene ends were 8 bases for V and 2 bases for J; bases not matched to a gene: 4. CDR1 is MGHRA, CDR2 YSYEKL, per germline. The CDR3 contains 14 residues. DNA for the CDR3: TGCGCCAGCTCTAGCGGGGGAGCCACAGATACGCAGTATTTT. As protein: CASSSGGATDTQYF.

This chain uses TRBV7-9 with TRBJ2-4; 10 nucleotides line up with TRBD1. Looked up from germline, CDR1 is SEHNR and CDR2 is FQNEAQ (reference sequence). Trimming removed 7 bases from V and 0 bases from J; junction bases left unmatched: 12. This CDR3 comprises 18 residues. The CDR3 here is CASTPGTGVIIAKNIQYF. In nucleotides, the CDR3 is TGTGCCAGCACCCCCGGGACAGGGGTGATAATAGCCAAAAACATTCAGTACTTC. The variable domain in full, with the rest retrieved from reference TRBV7-9 and TRBJ2-4, is DTGVSQNPRHKITKRGQNVTFRCDPISEHNRLYWYRQTLGQGPEFLTYFQNEAQLEKSRLLSDRFSAERPKGSFSTLEIQRTEQGDSAMYLCASTPGTGVIIAKNIQYFGAGTRLSVL.

This chain connects TRBV10-3 to TRBJ1-1; weak D call: TRBD1 (6 bases). This CDR3 is built from 15 residues. Germline CDR1 reads ENHRY; CDR2 reads SYGVKD. V lost 2 bases and J lost 6, with 16 bases in between. CDR3 DNA: TGTGCCATCAGTGAGGGGGGAGGGGGGTTTGCTGAAGCTTTCTTT. It is translated as CAISEGGGGFAEAFF.

The CDR3 loop reads CSASAGNTIYF. The CDR3 DNA is TGCAGTGCTAGTGCGGGAAACACCATATATTTT. V usage is TRBV20-1 and J usage is TRBJ1-3; D is ambiguous. V lost 3 bases and J 4 bases, leaving 4 bases between the germline ends. This CDR3 has 11 residues. Germline V gives CDR1 DFQATT, CDR2 SNEGSKA (reference sequence).

The chain is built from TRBV18 and TRBJ1-6; no reliable D call. The CDR3 totals 16 residues. Between the trimmed V and J ends, which lost 2 bases and 5 bases, there was a span of 13 bases. CDR1 and CDR2 (germline): KGHSH, LQKENI. CDR3 coding DNA: TGTGCCAGCTCACCAAGGACTGATACCCATAATTCACCCCTCCACTTT. Translation gives CASSPRTDTHNSPLHF. Filled out from reference TRBV18 and TRBJ1-6, the complete variable domain reads NAGVMQNPRHLVRRRGQEARLRCSPMKGHSHVYWYRQLPEEGLKFMVYLQKENIIDESGMPKERFSAEFPKEGPSILRIQQVVRGDSAAYFCASSPRTDTHNSPLHFGNGTRLTVT.

This clone was found a few times. The V call is TRBV14, the J call TRBJ1-5, with TRBD1 identical over 11 bases. CDR1 is SGHDN and CDR2 is FVKESK in the germline V gene. CDR3 length: 17 residues. J was trimmed by 6 bases and V by 5 bases; bases with no gene match: 12. This CDR3 is CASSSGQGAWWSQPQHF. Written as DNA, the CDR3 is TGTGCCAGCAGCTCCGGACAGGGGGCTTGGTGGAGTCAGCCCCAGCATTTT. Full variable domain (remainder filled in from reference TRBV14 and TRBJ1-5): EAGVTQFPSHSVIEKGQTVTLRCDPISGHDNLYWYRRVMGKEIKFLLHFVKESKQDESGMPNNRFLAERTGGTYSTLKVQPAELEDSGVYFCASSSGQGAWWSQPQHFGDGTRLSIL.

The chain is built from TRBV14 and TRBJ2-7; 8 nucleotides agree with TRBD2. In germline, CDR1 is SGHDN, CDR2 FVKESK. The V and J ends lost 3 bases and 2 bases, in that order; junction bases with no gene match: 12. CDR3 length: 17 residues. CDR3 in DNA: TGTGCCAGCAGCCAGGCCCGTGGGAGCGGGGGACCCTACGAGCAGTACTTC. Protein sequence: CASSQARGSGGPYEQYF.

This chain joins TRBV19 and TRBJ2-1, with D possibly being TRBD1 (6 bases). Trimming shortened V by 7 bases and J by 9 bases, and 13 bases separated the two germline ends. The CDR3 has 12 amino acids. Germline values: CDR1 LNHDA, CDR2 SQIVND (reference sequence). The CDR3 bases are TGTGCCAGTAAAAGACAGGACTTTGAGCAGTTCTTC. As protein: CASKRQDFEQFF.

Here the CDR3 DNA reads TGTGCCAGCAGCTTGAGACAGGGCACAGATACGCAGTATTTT. Residues: CASSLRQGTDTQYF. The V and J genes are TRBV5-6 and TRBJ2-3, with D possibly matching TRBD1 (6 bases). This CDR3 is 14 amino acids long. V dropped 1 base and J dropped 1 base, with 7 bases sitting between them. The germline gives CDR1 SGHDT, CDR2 YYEEEE. Supplemented by reference TRBV5-6 and TRBJ2-3, the full variable domain reads DAGVTQSPTHLIKTRGQQVTLRCSPKSGHDTVSWYQQALGQGPQFIFQYYEEEERQRGNFPDRFSGHQFPNYSSELNVNALLLGDSALYLCASSLRQGTDTQYFGPGTRLTVL.

The chain uses TRBV7-9 and TRBJ1-6; tentatively, D is TRBD1 (6 bases). The V end lost 4 bases, the J end lost 0 bases, and 16 bases lay between the germline ends. The CDR3 is made up of 18 amino acids. Germline V gene data show CDR1 as SEHNR and CDR2 as FQNEAQ (reference sequence). CDR3 bases: TGTGCCAGCAGCTCTGACAGGTCCCTAAGCTCCTATAATTCACCCCTCCACTTT. Its protein product is CASSSDRSLSSYNSPLHF.

The V and J genes are TRBV5-4 and TRBJ2-7, with D maybe TRBD1 (5 bases). Germline-derived CDR1 and CDR2 are SGHNT and YYREEE (reference sequence). The length of the CDR3 is 15 residues. V was pared by 0 bases and J by 0 bases, with 10 bases between. CDR3 protein: CASSLGGVSSYEQYF. The CDR3 bases are TGTGCCAGCAGCTTGGGGGGCGTTAGCTCCTACGAGCAGTACTTC.

The chain recombines TRBV29-1 with TRBJ2-1; possibly TRBD1 for D (5 bases). The CDR3 is 15 residues long. Per germline, CDR1 SQVTM and CDR2 ANQGSEA. V dropped 0 bases and J dropped 8 bases, with 17 bases sitting between them. CDR3 protein: CSVEDQGLGVDEQFF. The CDR3 DNA reads as TGCAGCGTTGAAGATCAGGGCCTTGGCGTCGATGAGCAGTTCTTC.

V is TRBV7-9 and J is TRBJ1-1; D unresolved. From germline, CDR1 is SEHNR and CDR2 FQNEAQ (reference sequence). V lost 3 bases and J 1 base, leaving 6 bases between the germline ends. This CDR3 contains 13 residues. The CDR3 DNA sequence: TGTGCCAGCAGCTTCCAGTCGAACACTGAAGCTTTCTTT. Translation: CASSFQSNTEAFF.